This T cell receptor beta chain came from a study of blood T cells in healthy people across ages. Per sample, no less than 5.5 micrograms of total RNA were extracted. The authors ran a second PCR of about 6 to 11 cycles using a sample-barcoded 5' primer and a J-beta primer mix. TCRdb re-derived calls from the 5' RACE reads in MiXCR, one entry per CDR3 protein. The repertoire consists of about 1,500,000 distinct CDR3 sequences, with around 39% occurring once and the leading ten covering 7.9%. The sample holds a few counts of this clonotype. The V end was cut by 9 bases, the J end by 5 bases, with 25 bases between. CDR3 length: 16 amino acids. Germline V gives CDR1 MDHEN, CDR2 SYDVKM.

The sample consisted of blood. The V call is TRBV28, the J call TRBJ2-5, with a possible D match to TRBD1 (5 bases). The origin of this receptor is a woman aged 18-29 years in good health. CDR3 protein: CASKTLGPQTLETQYF. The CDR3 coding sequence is TGTGCCAGTAAGACGCTGGGGCCTCAAACCTTGGAGACCCAGTACTTC.